Included here is one T cell receptor (beta chain) sequence, with context. What it binds is unknown. One end of the junction varies from germline; a read error may be responsible. The data are from a study of T cell responses to AZD1222 COVID-19 vaccine. General study points: Repertoires were obtained only post-peak T cell response. Of spike-specific TCRs, nearly half reportedly target regions left unmutated in variants.

The germline CDR1 and CDR2 sequences are LGHNA and YSLEER. The CDR3 contains 15 residues. Data came from immunoSEQ multiplex PCR; TCRdb stores just in-frame clones and leaves some out. The repertoire includes 120,000 to 150,000 clones, around 90% of them detected once, and about 6% sits in the top ten. The sequence came from an adult in good health. The chain combines TRBV4-3 with TRBJ2-5; 8 nucleotides line up with TRBD2. Specimen: peripheral blood, collected on day 0 of AZD1222 vaccination. The CDR3, as DNA: TGCGCCAGCAGCCTTGGGGCGGGGGGACAAGGGACCCAGTACTTC. Translating it yields CASSLGAGGQGTQYF.